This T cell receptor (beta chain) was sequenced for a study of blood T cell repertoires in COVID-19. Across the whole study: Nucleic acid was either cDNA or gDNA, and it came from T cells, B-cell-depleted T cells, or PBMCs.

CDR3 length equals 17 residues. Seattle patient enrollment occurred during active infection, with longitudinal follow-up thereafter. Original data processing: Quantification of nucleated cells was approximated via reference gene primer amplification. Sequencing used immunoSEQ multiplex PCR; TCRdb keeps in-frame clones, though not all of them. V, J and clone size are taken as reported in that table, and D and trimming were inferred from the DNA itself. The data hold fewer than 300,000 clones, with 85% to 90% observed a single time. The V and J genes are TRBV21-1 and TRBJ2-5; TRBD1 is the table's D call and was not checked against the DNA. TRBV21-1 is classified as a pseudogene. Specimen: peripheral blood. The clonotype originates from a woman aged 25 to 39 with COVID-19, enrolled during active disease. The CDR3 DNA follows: TGTGCCAGCAGCAAATGGGACAGGGAGGGGGCCCAAGAGACCCAGTACTTC. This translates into CASSKWDREGAQETQYF.